The present T cell receptor beta chain was sequenced within a study of T cell responses to AZD1222 COVID-19 vaccine. Findings and limits, study-wide: In the spike-specific TCR repertoire, nearly half reportedly target unmutated variant regions. Spike-specific TCR breadth and depth went up after people got two AZD1222 doses. White British people made up most donors, females outnumbered males, and clonal diversity was possibly underestimated. Among vaccine-associated CD4 TCRs, coverage spanned spike, with dominance at 160-218 and 743-854.

This clone has just a few counts. As yet, its antigen is unknown. The table came from immunoSEQ multiplex PCR; TCRdb's copy has only in-frame clones and leaves some out. The sample lists about 99,000 clones, nearly 90% occurring once. The clonotype was recovered from an adult in good health. The source material was peripheral blood, sampled on day 0 of AZD1222 vaccination.

CDR3 nucleotide sequence: TGTGCCAGCTCACCAAGCGCGAGTAACTATGGCTACACCTTC. Its translation is CASSPSASNYGYTF. The V and J genes are TRBV18 and TRBJ1-2; no clear D. The CDR3 runs 14 residues. Germline lookup yields CDR1 KGHSH and CDR2 LQKENI. Trimming took 2 bases from V and 1 from J, leaving 8 bases between them.